The 20 T cell receptor beta chains below all came from one sample that was sequenced in a study of PD-L1 blockade in urothelial cancer. The time point was: peripheral blood 6 weeks after treatment start. Assay: immunoSEQ multiplex PCR; the TCRdb copy retains only in-frame clones and omits some. The sample has 60,000 to 80,000 clones, roughly 90% seen once; the top ten hold approximately 10%. Sequenced material: PBMCs, taken around atezolizumab (anti-PD-L1) treatment. These receptors came from a man in his sixties with urothelial cancer.

The chain has TRBV7-9 and TRBJ2-7, with TRBD1 identical over 9 bases. Germline loops: CDR1 SEHNR, CDR2 FQNEAQ (reference sequence). Trimming took 7 bases from V and 7 from J; bases not matched to a gene: 11. The CDR3 is 14 residues long. CDR3: CASTSGTGWGEQYF. The CDR3 DNA is TGTGCCAGCACCTCCGGGACAGGGTGGGGAGAGCAGTACTTC.

The V and J genes are TRBV6-7 and TRBJ2-2; tentatively, D is TRBD1 (5 bases). TRBV6-7 is sorted into the ORF group, with uncertain function. This CDR3 region has 17 residues. Trimming took 5 bases from V and 3 from J, leaving 19 bases between them. CDR3 nucleotide sequence: TGTGCCAGCAGTCACCGGCAGGGCCCTGCTGACACCGGGGAGCTGTTTTTT. As protein: CASSHRQGPADTGELFF.

J is TRBJ2-1 and V is TRBV7-2; TRBD2 matches at 10 bases. Per the germline V gene, CDR1 is SGHTA and CDR2 is FQGNSA. The CDR3 is 15 amino acids. J was trimmed by 6 bases and V by 5 bases; bases with no gene match: 7. Written as DNA, the CDR3 is TGTGCCAGCAGCCCGGGACTAGCGCCCAGCAATGAGCAGTTCTTC. This gives the protein CASSPGLAPSNEQFF.

The V gene is TRBV6-1, the J gene TRBJ2-6; no definite D call. This CDR3 has 15 residues. V was cut by 1 base and J by 0 bases, with 4 bases left in between. Germline V CDR1 and CDR2: MNHNS, SASEGT. CDR3 protein: CASSEGSSGANVLTF. The CDR3 DNA follows: TGTGCCAGCAGTGAAGGCAGCTCTGGGGCCAACGTCCTGACTTTC.

This rearrangement joins TRBV28 to TRBJ1-2; maybe TRBD1 (6 bases). V shed 2 bases and J shed 8 bases, with 18 bases lying between them. The germline gives CDR1 MDHEN, CDR2 SYDVKM. The CDR3 sequence is 15 residues long. This chain's CDR3 is CASSLGGQLRLGYTF. In DNA, the CDR3 is TGTGCCAGCAGTTTAGGAGGACAGCTGAGACTAGGCTACACCTTC.

The V call is TRBV5-6, the J call TRBJ2-1; D perhaps matches TRBD2 (5 bases). The CDR3 sequence is 15 residues long. V gave up 4 bases and J gave up 1 base, with 12 bases separating them. Germline values: CDR1 SGHDT, CDR2 YYEEEE. CDR3 nucleotides: TGTGCCAGCAGCCTTGGGAGTGGATCCTACAATGAGCAGTTCTTC. It is translated as CASSLGSGSYNEQFF.

In DNA, the CDR3 is TGTGCCAGCAGCTACGCCGGGACAGTAGCTTTCTTT. Its protein product is CASSYAGTVAFF. The rearrangement uses TRBV11-2 and TRBJ1-1; 7 bases match TRBD1. This CDR3 region has 12 residues. Trimming at V came to 4 bases and at J to 10 bases, leaving 6 bases not matched to a gene. The germline V gene encodes CDR1 SGHAT and CDR2 FQNNGV. The variable domain in full, completed from reference TRBV11-2 and TRBJ1-1, reads EAGVAQSPRYKIIEKRQSVAFWCNPISGHATLYWYQQILGQGPKLLIQFQNNGVVDDSQLPKDRFSAERLKGVDSTLKIQPAKLEDSAVYLCASSYAGTVAFFGQGTRLTVV.

The V gene is TRBV18, the J gene TRBJ1-5; 8 nucleotides agree with TRBD1. The J segment lost 3 bases and the V segment lost 4 bases, leaving 17 bases of the junction unmatched. Germline assignment: CDR1 KGHSH and CDR2 LQKENI. This CDR3 contains 19 residues. CDR3 sequence: CASSRNSPGTGNINQPQHF. CDR3 DNA sequence: TGTGCCAGCTCACGGAATTCGCCCGGGACAGGCAACATCAATCAGCCCCAGCATTTT.

The chain carries TRBV18 and TRBJ1-1; tentative D call: TRBD1 (5 bases). Deletions cut 3 bases from V and 3 bases from J, with 14 bases between. From germline, CDR1 is KGHSH and CDR2 LQKENI. CDR3 length: 15 amino acids. The CDR3 is CASSPTYRTDTEAFF. As DNA, the CDR3 is TGTGCCAGCTCACCTACTTACAGGACGGACACTGAAGCTTTCTTT.

The chain carries TRBV5-5 and TRBJ1-2; 9 nucleotides align to TRBD1. The CDR3 has 16 amino acids. CDR1 and CDR2 (germline): SGHKS, YYEKEE (reference sequence). After removal of 3 bases from V and 1 base from J, the junction contained 7 bases not matched to a gene. Here the CDR3 DNA reads TGTGCCAGCAGCTGGTCCGGGACAGGGCATAACTATGGCTACACCTTC. Translated: CASSWSGTGHNYGYTF.

The chain uses TRBV6-6 and TRBJ1-1; D is undetermined. CDR1 is MNHNY and CDR2 is SVGAGI in the germline V gene (reference sequence). Trimming shortened V by 0 bases and J by 2 bases, and 7 bases separated the two germline ends. The CDR3 consists of 14 residues. The CDR3 loop reads CASSYSGLNTEAFF. The CDR3 bases are TGTGCCAGCAGTTACTCCGGACTAAACACTGAAGCTTTCTTT.

This clone was detected once. V usage is TRBV7-3 and J usage is TRBJ2-3, with 13 bases matching TRBD2. The trim removed 5 bases at V and 1 base at J, leaving 3 bases unmatched. This CDR3 comprises 16 residues. Germline CDR1 is SGHTA and CDR2 is FQGTGA. The CDR3, as DNA: TGTGCCAGCAGCCCCGGACTAGCGGGGGGCACAGATACGCAGTATTTT. It translates to CASSPGLAGGTDTQYF.

This clone was seen a single time. The V call is TRBV10-3, the J call TRBJ1-3; 7 bases map to TRBD1. The CDR3 sequence is 15 residues long. Germline CDR1 and CDR2: ENHRY and SYGVKD. V shed 7 bases and J 2 bases; nucleotides not matched to a gene: 8. CDR3 DNA sequence: TGTGCCATCAAGGGGGCAGGTCCGACTGGAAACACCATATATTTT. Its translation is CAIKGAGPTGNTIYF.

This clone was recorded only once. This chain uses TRBV11-3 with TRBJ1-2, with 9 bases lining up with TRBD1. V shed 1 base and J 1 base; nucleotides not matched to a gene: 4. The CDR3 is 16 residues long. Germline values: CDR1 SGHNT, CDR2 YENEEA. The CDR3 region has the DNA TGTGCCAGCAGCTTAGTTACAGGGGGCAATAACTATGGCTACACCTTC. It yields the protein CASSLVTGGNNYGYTF.

The V gene is TRBV30, the J gene TRBJ2-3; tentatively, D is TRBD2 (6 bases). CDR3 size: 16 residues. V lost 4 bases and J 0 bases, leaving 17 bases between the germline ends. The V gene's germline CDR1 is GTSNPN and CDR2 SVGIG (reference sequence). The CDR3 bases are TGTGCCTGGAATCGAGGGCGGGGTATTAGCACAGATACGCAGTATTTT. Its protein product is CAWNRGRGISTDTQYF.

The chain uses TRBV5-1 and TRBJ2-1, with 9 bases matching TRBD2. Germline CDR1 and CDR2: SGHRS and YFSETQ. V lost 0 bases to trimming and J lost 4 bases; unmatched junction nucleotides: 5. The CDR3 is made up of 16 amino acids. As DNA, the CDR3 is TGCGCCAGCAGCTTGGGTTCTAGCGGGGAATACAATGAGCAGTTCTTC. Translation: CASSLGSSGEYNEQFF.

The genes are TRBV9 and TRBJ1-1, with 9 nucleotides matching TRBD1. Per germline, CDR1 SGDLS and CDR2 YYNGEE. Losses at the gene ends were 2 bases for V and 4 bases for J; bases not matched to a gene: 3. The length of the CDR3 is 14 residues. The CDR3 nucleotides read TGTGCCAGCAGCGTGGGGACAGGGAGCACTGAAGCTTTCTTT. Translated, it gives CASSVGTGSTEAFF.

This sequence joins TRBV28 and TRBJ2-7; D is perhaps TRBD1 (5 bases). Germline V gene lookup returns CDR1 MDHEN and CDR2 SYDVKM. V lost 3 bases and J lost 5, with 11 bases in between. The CDR3 extends over 13 amino acids. The CDR3 reads CASSFRVSDEQYF. CDR3 DNA: TGTGCCAGCAGTTTCAGGGTTTCAGACGAGCAGTACTTC.

The V call is TRBV9, the J call TRBJ2-1; 10 bases map to TRBD2. This CDR3 contains 16 residues. J was trimmed by 9 bases and V by 4 bases; bases with no gene match: 13. Germline lookup yields CDR1 SGDLS and CDR2 YYNGEE. The CDR3 reads CASSPRGGAGGLEQFF. The CDR3 bases are TGTGCCAGCAGCCCGCGAGGCGGAGCGGGGGGGCTTGAGCAGTTCTTC.

The rearrangement links TRBV9 to TRBJ1-1; 7 positions agree with TRBD1. V lost 3 bases, J lost 6 bases, and 14 bases stayed unmatched. CDR1 is SGDLS and CDR2 is YYNGEE in the germline V gene. The CDR3 sequence is 16 residues long. This CDR3 is CASSAALGTARPEAFF. The CDR3 region has the DNA TGTGCCAGCAGCGCTGCCTTAGGGACAGCACGGCCTGAAGCTTTCTTT.